The rows below give T cell receptor beta chains drawn from one sample of a study of blood T cell repertoires in COVID-19. Produced via immunoSEQ multiplex PCR; TCRdb's table is partial and in-frame only. The sample has roughly 240,000 clones, roughly nine tenths seen once. The specimen was peripheral blood. These TCRs come from a woman aged 60-75 years who had recovered from COVID-19. The CDR3 runs from the conserved cysteine through the conserved F or W. A D gene is named only where the DNA matches it firmly. The size entry is marked missing in some rows and otherwise reads once, few, many or a size class.

clone size: .; D gene: TRBD1; J gene: TRBJ1-1; V gene: TRBV28; CDR3 protein: CASRQGSAGNTEAFF; CDR3 DNA: TGTGCCAGTAGACAGGGCTCAGCGGGGAACACTGAAGCTTTCTTT
clone size: .; D gene: TRBD1; J gene: TRBJ2-1; V gene: TRBV9; CDR3 protein: CASSPGTGTPYNEQFF; CDR3 DNA: TGTGCCAGCAGCCCCGGGACAGGGACTCCCTACAATGAGCAGTTCTTC
clone size: .; D gene: TRBD1; J gene: TRBJ1-2; V gene: TRBV18; CDR3 protein: CASSRDRGNYGYTF; CDR3 DNA: TGTGCCAGCTCACGGGACAGGGGGAACTATGGCTACACCTTC
clone size: .; D gene: TRBD1; J gene: TRBJ1-1; V gene: TRBV7-3; CDR3 protein: CASSLTKGAAEAFF; CDR3 DNA: TGTGCCAGCAGCTTAACAAAGGGGGCCGCTGAAGCTTTCTTT
clone size: .; D gene: TRBD1; J gene: TRBJ1-4; V gene: TRBV27; CDR3 protein: CASSKLDRAANEKLFF; CDR3 DNA: TGTGCCAGCAGTAAACTAGACAGGGCCGCTAATGAAAAACTGTTTTTT
clone size: .; D gene: .; J gene: TRBJ2-3; V gene: TRBV14; CDR3 protein: CASSQDKRWTDTQYF; CDR3 DNA: TGTGCCAGCAGCCAAGATAAGAGGTGGACAGATACGCAGTATTTT
clone size: .; D gene: TRBD2; J gene: TRBJ2-5; V gene: TRBV7-6; CDR3 protein: CASSLFSGGSQETQYF; CDR3 DNA: TGTGCCAGCAGCTTATTTAGCGGGGGCTCGCAAGAGACCCAGTACTTC
clone size: .; D gene: TRBD2; J gene: TRBJ2-1; V gene: TRBV9; CDR3 protein: CASSPGLAGYEQFF; CDR3 DNA: TGTGCCAGCAGCCCCGGACTAGCGGGCTATGAGCAGTTCTTC
clone size: .; D gene: TRBD1; J gene: TRBJ2-7; V gene: TRBV5-1; CDR3 protein: CASSFLAGGPYEQYF; CDR3 DNA: TGCGCCAGCAGCTTCCTGGCAGGGGGCCCCTACGAGCAGTACTTC
clone size: few; D gene: TRBD1; J gene: TRBJ2-1; V gene: TRBV15; CDR3 protein: CATSRDKTGLYNEQFF; CDR3 DNA: TGTGCCACCAGCAGAGATAAGACAGGGTTGTACAATGAGCAGTTCTTC
clone size: .; D gene: .; J gene: TRBJ2-7; V gene: TRBV4-1; CDR3 protein: CASSQTTVRSYEQYF; CDR3 DNA: TGCGCCAGCAGCCAAACGACAGTGCGCTCCTACGAGCAGTACTTC
clone size: .; D gene: TRBD1; J gene: TRBJ1-1; V gene: TRBV6-2/TRBV6-3; CDR3 protein: CASSGTGQLEAFF; CDR3 DNA: TGTGCCAGCAGCGGGACAGGGCAACTTGAAGCTTTCTTT
clone size: .; D gene: .; J gene: TRBJ1-2; V gene: TRBV9; CDR3 protein: CASGFGELYGYTF; CDR3 DNA: TGTGCCAGCGGGTTTGGAGAGCTATATGGCTACACCTTC
clone size: once; D gene: TRBD1; J gene: TRBJ1-2; V gene: TRBV9; CDR3 protein: CATSTGVDSGYTF; CDR3 DNA: TGTGCCACCTCGACAGGGGTCGACTCTGGCTACACCTTC
clone size: .; D gene: TRBD1; J gene: TRBJ1-2; V gene: TRBV9; CDR3 protein: CASSPRTGDLRSGYTF; CDR3 DNA: TGTGCCAGCAGCCCTAGGACAGGGGACCTTAGAAGTGGCTACACCTTC
clone size: once; D gene: TRBD1; J gene: TRBJ1-3; V gene: TRBV6-4; CDR3 protein: CASTSRGQGKGNTIYF; CDR3 DNA: TGTGCCAGCACCTCCAGGGGACAGGGAAAAGGGAACACCATATATTTT
clone size: once; D gene: TRBD1; J gene: TRBJ2-3; V gene: TRBV6-5; CDR3 protein: CASSRRTGGTDTQYF; CDR3 DNA: TGTGCCAGCAGTCGGAGGACAGGGGGCACAGATACGCAGTATTTT
clone size: .; D gene: .; J gene: TRBJ1-2; V gene: TRBV6-6; CDR3 protein: CASSYEQGWGYGYTF; CDR3 DNA: TGTGCCAGCAGTTACGAACAGGGATGGGGCTATGGCTACACCTTC
clone size: .; D gene: .; J gene: TRBJ1-1; V gene: TRBV15; CDR3 protein: CATSPRQTNTEAFF; CDR3 DNA: TGTGCCACCAGCCCTAGACAGACGAACACTGAAGCTTTCTTT
clone size: .; D gene: TRBD1; J gene: TRBJ1-4; V gene: TRBV5-1; CDR3 protein: CASSTTGGYVEKLFF; CDR3 DNA: TGCGCCAGCAGCACGACAGGGGGCTATGTTGAAAAACTGTTTTTT
clone size: .; D gene: TRBD1; J gene: TRBJ1-1; V gene: TRBV7-2; CDR3 protein: CASSLTGVSVGNTEAFF; CDR3 DNA: TGTGCCAGCAGCTTGACAGGGGTTAGTGTTGGGAACACTGAAGCTTTCTTT
clone size: .; D gene: TRBD1; J gene: TRBJ1-3; V gene: TRBV10-3; CDR3 protein: CATGTDTGNTIYF; CDR3 DNA: TGTGCCACCGGGACAGACACTGGAAACACCATATATTTT
clone size: .; D gene: TRBD1; J gene: TRBJ1-2; V gene: TRBV10-3; CDR3 protein: CATGQGERYGYTF; CDR3 DNA: TGTGCCACCGGACAGGGGGAAAGGTATGGCTACACCTTC
clone size: .; D gene: .; J gene: TRBJ2-3; V gene: TRBV24-1; CDR3 protein: CATSDLGRGTQYF; CDR3 DNA: TGTGCCACCAGTGATTTGGGGAGGGGGACGCAGTATTTT
clone size: few; D gene: .; J gene: TRBJ2-7; V gene: TRBV15; CDR3 protein: CATSRTGTPYEQYF; CDR3 DNA: TGTGCCACCAGCCGCACCGGGACACCGTACGAGCAGTACTTC
clone size: .; D gene: .; J gene: TRBJ2-7; V gene: TRBV27; CDR3 protein: CASSLLYRSYEQYF; CDR3 DNA: TGTGCCAGCAGTTTACTTTACAGGTCCTACGAGCAGTACTTC
clone size: .; D gene: .; J gene: TRBJ2-1; V gene: TRBV11-3; CDR3 protein: CASSLDLRGYNEQFF; CDR3 DNA: TGTGCCAGCAGCTTAGATTTGCGGGGCTACAATGAGCAGTTCTTC
clone size: .; D gene: .; J gene: TRBJ2-7; V gene: TRBV18; CDR3 protein: CASSPPQGAGGSYEQYF; CDR3 DNA: TGTGCCAGCTCACCACCGCAGGGGGCGGGAGGGAGCTACGAGCAGTACTTC
clone size: .; D gene: .; J gene: TRBJ1-4; V gene: TRBV3-1/TRBV3-2; CDR3 protein: CASSQDREGGVKKLFF; CDR3 DNA: TGTGCCAGCAGCCAAGATCGAGAAGGGGGAGTTAAAAAACTGTTTTTT
clone size: .; D gene: TRBD1; J gene: TRBJ1-2; V gene: TRBV7-9; CDR3 protein: CASSLGQGGIGYTF; CDR3 DNA: TGTGCCAGCAGCCTCGGACAGGGCGGAATTGGCTACACCTTC
clone size: .; D gene: TRBD2; J gene: TRBJ2-7; V gene: TRBV19; CDR3 protein: CASSKGLDLSVGEQYF; CDR3 DNA: TGTGCCAGTAGTAAGGGACTAGACCTCTCCGTGGGCGAGCAGTACTTC
clone size: few; D gene: TRBD2; J gene: TRBJ2-1; V gene: TRBV11-1; CDR3 protein: CASSAPGTSGYNEQFF; CDR3 DNA: TGTGCCAGCAGCGCCCCCGGGACTAGCGGCTACAATGAGCAGTTCTTC
clone size: .; D gene: .; J gene: TRBJ2-3; V gene: TRBV5-1; CDR3 protein: CASSFSQSTDTQYF; CDR3 DNA: TGCGCCAGCAGCTTCTCTCAGAGCACAGATACGCAGTATTTT
clone size: .; D gene: .; J gene: TRBJ2-2; V gene: TRBV27; CDR3 protein: CASRWLAEFDTGELFF; CDR3 DNA: TGTGCCAGCAGGTGGCTAGCCGAGTTTGACACCGGGGAGCTGTTTTTT
clone size: .; D gene: TRBD2; J gene: TRBJ2-2; V gene: TRBV2; CDR3 protein: CASSRGLVVTGELFF; CDR3 DNA: TGTGCCAGCAGTAGGGGACTAGTGGTGACCGGGGAGCTGTTTTTT
clone size: .; D gene: TRBD1; J gene: TRBJ2-6; V gene: TRBV5-1; CDR3 protein: CASSTGQSSGANVLTF; CDR3 DNA: TGCGCCAGCAGCACGGGACAGAGCTCTGGGGCCAACGTCCTGACTTTC
clone size: .; D gene: TRBD1; J gene: TRBJ2-6; V gene: TRBV19; CDR3 protein: CASSRDRDRSGANVLTF; CDR3 DNA: TGTGCCAGTAGTCGGGACAGGGATAGGTCTGGGGCCAACGTCCTGACTTTC
clone size: .; D gene: TRBD1; J gene: TRBJ1-2; V gene: TRBV3-1/TRBV3-2; CDR3 protein: CASSHGQGAGGYTF; CDR3 DNA: TGTGCCAGCAGCCACGGGCAGGGGGCGGGTGGCTACACCTTC